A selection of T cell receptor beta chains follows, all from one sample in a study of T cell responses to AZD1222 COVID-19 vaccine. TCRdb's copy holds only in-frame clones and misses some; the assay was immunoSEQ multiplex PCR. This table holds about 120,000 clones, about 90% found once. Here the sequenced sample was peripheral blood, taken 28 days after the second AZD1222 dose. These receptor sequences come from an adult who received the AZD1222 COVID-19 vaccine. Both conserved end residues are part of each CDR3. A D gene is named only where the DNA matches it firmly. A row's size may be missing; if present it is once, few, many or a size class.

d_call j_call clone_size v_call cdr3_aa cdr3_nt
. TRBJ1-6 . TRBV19 CASSIVGAQSPLHF TGTGCCAGTAGTATAGTCGGGGCACAGTCACCCCTCCACTTT
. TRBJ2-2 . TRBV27 CASSLFSTGELFF TGTGCCAGCAGTTTATTTAGCACCGGGGAGCTGTTTTTT
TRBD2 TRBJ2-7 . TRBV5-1 CASSFLTSGVTYEQYF TGCGCCAGCAGCTTCTTGACTAGCGGGGTGACCTACGAGCAGTACTTC
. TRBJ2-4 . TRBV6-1 CASSDLRIKNIQYF TGTGCCAGCAGTGACCTCAGGATTAAAAACATTCAGTACTTC
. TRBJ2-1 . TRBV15 CATSPTRGRHNEQFF TGTGCCACCAGCCCCACCCGAGGCCGCCACAATGAGCAGTTCTTC
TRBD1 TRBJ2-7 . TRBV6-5 CASSYEEGQGNSEQYF TGTGCCAGCAGTTACGAGGAGGGACAGGGAAATAGCGAGCAGTACTTC
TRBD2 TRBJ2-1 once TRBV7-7 CASSARLAGLNEQFF TGTGCCAGCAGCGCACGACTAGCGGGACTGAATGAGCAGTTCTTC
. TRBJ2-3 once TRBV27 CASSSFPPVNGGRTDTQYF TGTGCCAGCAGTTCCTTCCCCCCCGTTAACGGGGGCCGCACAGATACGCAGTATTTT
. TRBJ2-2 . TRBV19 CASSIGRAQRGTGELFF TGTGCCAGTAGTATAGGCAGGGCCCAACGGGGCACCGGGGAGCTGTTTTTT
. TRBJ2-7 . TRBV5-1 CASSLNPAFTYEQYF TGCGCCAGCAGCTTAAATCCGGCCTTTACCTACGAGCAGTACTTC
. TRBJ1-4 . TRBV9 CASSDRTNEKLFF TGTGCCAGCAGTGACAGGACTAATGAAAAACTGTTTTTT
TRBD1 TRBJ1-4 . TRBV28 CASRYDRVGGKLFF TGTGCCAGCAGGTATGACAGGGTCGGTGGAAAACTGTTTTTT